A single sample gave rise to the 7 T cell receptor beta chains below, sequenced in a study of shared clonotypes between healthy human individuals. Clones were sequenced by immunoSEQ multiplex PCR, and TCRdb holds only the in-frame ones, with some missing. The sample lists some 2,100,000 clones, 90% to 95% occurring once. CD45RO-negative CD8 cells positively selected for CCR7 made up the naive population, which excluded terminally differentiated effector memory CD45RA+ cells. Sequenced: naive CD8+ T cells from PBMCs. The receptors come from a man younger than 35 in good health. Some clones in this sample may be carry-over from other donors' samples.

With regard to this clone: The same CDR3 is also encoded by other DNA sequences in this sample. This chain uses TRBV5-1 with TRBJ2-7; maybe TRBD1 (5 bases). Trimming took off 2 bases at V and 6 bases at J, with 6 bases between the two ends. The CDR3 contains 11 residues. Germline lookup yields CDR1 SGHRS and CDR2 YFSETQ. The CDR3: CASSLGAEQYF. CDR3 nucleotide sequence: TGCGCCAGCAGCTTAGGGGCCGAGCAGTACTTC.

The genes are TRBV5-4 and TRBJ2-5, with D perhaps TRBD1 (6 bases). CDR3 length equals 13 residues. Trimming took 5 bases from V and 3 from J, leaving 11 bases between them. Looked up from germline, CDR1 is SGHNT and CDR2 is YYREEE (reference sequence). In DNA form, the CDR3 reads TGTGCCAGCAGGTCCTCAGGGGAAGAGACCCAGTACTTC. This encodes CASRSSGEETQYF.

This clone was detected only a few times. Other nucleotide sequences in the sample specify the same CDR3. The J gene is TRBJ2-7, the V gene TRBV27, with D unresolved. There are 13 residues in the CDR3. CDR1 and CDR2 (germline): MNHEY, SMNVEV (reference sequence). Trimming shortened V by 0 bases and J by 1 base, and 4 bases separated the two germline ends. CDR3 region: CASSLSGSYEQYF. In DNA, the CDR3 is TGTGCCAGCAGTTTATCCGGGTCCTACGAGCAGTACTTC.

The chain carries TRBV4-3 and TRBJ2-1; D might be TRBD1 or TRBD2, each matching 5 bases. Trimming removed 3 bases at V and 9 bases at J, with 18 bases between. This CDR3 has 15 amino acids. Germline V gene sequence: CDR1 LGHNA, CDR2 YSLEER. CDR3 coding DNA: TGCGCCAGCAGCCAGACACGGGTTCGGGGCCCTGAGCAGTTCTTC. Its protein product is CASSQTRVRGPEQFF.

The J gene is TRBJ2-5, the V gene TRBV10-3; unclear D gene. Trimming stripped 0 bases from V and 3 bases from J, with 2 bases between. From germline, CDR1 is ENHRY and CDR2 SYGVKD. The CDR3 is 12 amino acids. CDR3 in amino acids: CAISESKETQYF. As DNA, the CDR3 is TGTGCCATCAGTGAGTCCAAAGAGACCCAGTACTTC.

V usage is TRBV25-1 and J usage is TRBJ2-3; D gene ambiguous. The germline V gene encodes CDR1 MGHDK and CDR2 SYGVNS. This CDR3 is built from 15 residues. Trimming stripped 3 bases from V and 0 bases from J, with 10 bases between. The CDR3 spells CASSDVGSSTDTQYF. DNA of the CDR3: TGTGCCAGCAGTGATGTAGGTTCTAGCACAGATACGCAGTATTTT.

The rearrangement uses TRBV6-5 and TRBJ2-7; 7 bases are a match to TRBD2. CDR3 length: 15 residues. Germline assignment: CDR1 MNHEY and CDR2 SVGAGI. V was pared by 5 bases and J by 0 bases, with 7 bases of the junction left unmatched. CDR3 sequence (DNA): TGTGCCAGCAGTCTGTCGGGACTACCCTCCTACGAGCAGTACTTC. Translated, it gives CASSLSGLPSYEQYF.